Below, one T cell receptor beta chain is given with its context. This clonotype was seen repeatedly, ten times or more. Its recognized antigen is unknown. No base quality values were provided; no much bigger clone lies one nucleotide off. Stable Graves' hyperthyroidism was defined as no progression to ophthalmopathy during 18 months of follow-up. Hyperthyroidism patients were newly diagnosed, had a disease duration of under 2 months, and were aged 18 to 65 years. Any patient with an uncontrolled infection, another autoimmune disease, pregnancy or lactation was excluded. Clinical symptoms, serum thyroxine and TRAb, thyroid ultrasound, and orbital computed tomography formed the basis for the diagnoses. PBMCs were isolated from about 10 ml of fresh peripheral blood by Ficoll-Paque density gradient centrifugation. Total RNA was extracted with Trizol reagent, and quality was checked on an Agilent 2100 Bioanalyzer.

TCR beta CDR3 regions were amplified from RNA transcripts. For the first round of RT-PCR on the TCR CDR3, the HTBI primer set was used together with the Qiagen OneStep RT-PCR kit. Libraries were constructed in a second round of multiplex PCR, after which size selection and purification were carried out. Libraries were sequenced paired-end with 100 bp reads on an Illumina HiSeq2000. From the authors' description of their analysis: Raw data were processed with SOAPnuke, discarding reads with adapters, uncalled bases, mean Phred below 15, or no exact constant-primer or identifier match. COPE v1.2.5 was used to merge high-quality paired reads, and clonotypes were defined as unique nucleotide sequences. MiTCR v1.1 was used to align the clonotypes against IMGT TRBV, TRBD and TRBJ reference segments. The analysis included only V-J combinations with a frequency above 0.0001, which together covered 99% to 99.2% of the repertoires. A TCS score was defined as the ratio of F50 (clonal expansion) to E x V (chaos), with BLOSUM62-based TCRdist applied between CDR3 peptides within each V-J. Welch's t-statistics and random forest reduced 500 to 650 V-J features to 10 to 15, which were used in a naive Bayes classifier (R e1071). TCRdb handled the public reads itself, with Q25 trimming in fastp and clone calling in MiXCR, and kept productive beta chains. Here each entry gathers all rows of one CDR3 protein and keeps the most common genes and DNA. TCRdb's processing, not the authors', yielded these V and J calls. In this sample the table shows some 720,000 distinct CDR3 sequences, about 15% of which occur a single time. The ten largest clonotypes hold approximately 8% of the sample.

The source of the sample is a study of T cells in Graves' hyperthyroidism and ophthalmopathy (dated by TCRdb to about 2019). For the wider study: Peripheral blood samples were taken at initial diagnosis, before any treatment was given. Prospective prediction of ophthalmopathy was tested in an independent validation cohort consisting of 18 to 20 hyperthyroidism patients and some 15 patients who later progressed to ophthalmopathy. After sampling, hyperthyroidism patients received methimazole starting at 30 mg daily, and ophthalmopathy patients received high-dose intravenous methylprednisolone. The 85 to 100 discovery patients were divided at random into training and test sets in a 7:3 ratio. To identify TCR V-J signatures that set the groups apart, the researchers used a discovery cohort of 100 patients, made up of approximately 43 with Graves' ophthalmopathy and some 58 with stable Graves' hyperthyroidism. The study also compared thyroid tissue and blood T-cell repertoires from several Graves' hyperthyroidism patients. The paper reports TCR Vbeta CDR3 sequencing of about 140 peripheral blood samples: around 45 ophthalmopathy, roughly 80 hyperthyroidism and around 17 progressor patients. Beyond this particular receptor, the publication reports: Most expanded thyroid clonotypes (frequency above 0.001) were also found in blood, which suggests that blood repertoires may mirror thyroid immune responses. A 13 V-J signature model separated ophthalmopathy from stable hyperthyroidism, with nearly 90% sensitivity and roughly 81% specificity in cross-validation and 80%/75% in testing. No statistical method was used to fix the sample size in advance, and group allocation was not hidden from the investigators. In validation, progression to ophthalmopathy was predicted by the model with more than 65% sensitivity and 72% to 85% specificity, a median of roughly six months before onset.

V is cut back by 4 bases and J by 5 bases, with 7 bases in the junction unmatched. For CDR1 and CDR2, the germline V gene lists MDHEN and SYDVKM. From cysteine to phenylalanine, the CDR3 is 16 amino acids long. Here the CDR3 DNA is all that survives: 48 bases in frame from base 1. The sequence links TRBV28 to TRBJ2-1; 11 middle bases align to TRBD2. This clonotype originated in a young man with Graves' hyperthyroidism. The sample consisted of blood. In nucleotide form, the sequence is TGTGCCAGCAGTTCCATTCTAGCGGGAGGAGACAATGAGCAGTTCTTC. Its product reads: CASSSILAGGDNEQFF.